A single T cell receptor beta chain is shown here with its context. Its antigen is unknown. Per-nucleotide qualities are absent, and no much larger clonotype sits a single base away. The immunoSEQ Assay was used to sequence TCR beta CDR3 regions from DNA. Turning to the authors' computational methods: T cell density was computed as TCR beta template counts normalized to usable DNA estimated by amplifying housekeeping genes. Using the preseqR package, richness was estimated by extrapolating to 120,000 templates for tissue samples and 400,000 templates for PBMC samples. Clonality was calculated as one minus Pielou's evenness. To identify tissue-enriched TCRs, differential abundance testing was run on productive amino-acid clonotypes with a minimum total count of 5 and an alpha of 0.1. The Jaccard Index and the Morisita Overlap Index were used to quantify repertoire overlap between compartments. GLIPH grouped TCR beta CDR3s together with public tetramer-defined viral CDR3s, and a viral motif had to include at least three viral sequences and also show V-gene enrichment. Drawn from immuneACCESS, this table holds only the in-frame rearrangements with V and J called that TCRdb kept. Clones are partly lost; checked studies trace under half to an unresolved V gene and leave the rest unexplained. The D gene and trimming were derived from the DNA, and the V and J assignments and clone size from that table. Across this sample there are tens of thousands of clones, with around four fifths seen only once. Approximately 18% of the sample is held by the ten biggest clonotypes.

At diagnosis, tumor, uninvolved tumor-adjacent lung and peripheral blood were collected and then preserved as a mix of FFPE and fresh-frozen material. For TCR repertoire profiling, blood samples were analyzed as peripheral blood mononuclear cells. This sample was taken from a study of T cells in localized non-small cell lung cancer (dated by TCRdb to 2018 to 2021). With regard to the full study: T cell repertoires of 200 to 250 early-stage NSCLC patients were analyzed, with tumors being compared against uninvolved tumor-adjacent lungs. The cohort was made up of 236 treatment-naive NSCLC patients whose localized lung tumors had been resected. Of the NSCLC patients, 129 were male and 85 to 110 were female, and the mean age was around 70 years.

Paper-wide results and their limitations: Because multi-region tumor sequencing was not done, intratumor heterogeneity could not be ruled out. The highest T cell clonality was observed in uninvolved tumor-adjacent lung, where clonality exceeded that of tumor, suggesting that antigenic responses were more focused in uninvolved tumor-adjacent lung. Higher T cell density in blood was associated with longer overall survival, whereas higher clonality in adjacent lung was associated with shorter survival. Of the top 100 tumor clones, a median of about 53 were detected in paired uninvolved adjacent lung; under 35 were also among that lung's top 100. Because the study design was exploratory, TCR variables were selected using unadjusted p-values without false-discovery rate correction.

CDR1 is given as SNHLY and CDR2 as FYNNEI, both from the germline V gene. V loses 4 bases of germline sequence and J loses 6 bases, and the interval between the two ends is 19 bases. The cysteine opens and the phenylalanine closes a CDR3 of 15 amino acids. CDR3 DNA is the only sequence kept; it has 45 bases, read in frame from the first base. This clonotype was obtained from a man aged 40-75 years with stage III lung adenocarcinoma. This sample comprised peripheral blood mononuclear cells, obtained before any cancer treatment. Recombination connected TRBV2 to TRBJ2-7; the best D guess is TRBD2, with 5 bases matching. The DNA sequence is TGTGCCAGCAGTGCCTCTGGGTCCCAAGGAGGCGAGCAGTACTTC. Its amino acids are CASSASGSQGGEQYF.